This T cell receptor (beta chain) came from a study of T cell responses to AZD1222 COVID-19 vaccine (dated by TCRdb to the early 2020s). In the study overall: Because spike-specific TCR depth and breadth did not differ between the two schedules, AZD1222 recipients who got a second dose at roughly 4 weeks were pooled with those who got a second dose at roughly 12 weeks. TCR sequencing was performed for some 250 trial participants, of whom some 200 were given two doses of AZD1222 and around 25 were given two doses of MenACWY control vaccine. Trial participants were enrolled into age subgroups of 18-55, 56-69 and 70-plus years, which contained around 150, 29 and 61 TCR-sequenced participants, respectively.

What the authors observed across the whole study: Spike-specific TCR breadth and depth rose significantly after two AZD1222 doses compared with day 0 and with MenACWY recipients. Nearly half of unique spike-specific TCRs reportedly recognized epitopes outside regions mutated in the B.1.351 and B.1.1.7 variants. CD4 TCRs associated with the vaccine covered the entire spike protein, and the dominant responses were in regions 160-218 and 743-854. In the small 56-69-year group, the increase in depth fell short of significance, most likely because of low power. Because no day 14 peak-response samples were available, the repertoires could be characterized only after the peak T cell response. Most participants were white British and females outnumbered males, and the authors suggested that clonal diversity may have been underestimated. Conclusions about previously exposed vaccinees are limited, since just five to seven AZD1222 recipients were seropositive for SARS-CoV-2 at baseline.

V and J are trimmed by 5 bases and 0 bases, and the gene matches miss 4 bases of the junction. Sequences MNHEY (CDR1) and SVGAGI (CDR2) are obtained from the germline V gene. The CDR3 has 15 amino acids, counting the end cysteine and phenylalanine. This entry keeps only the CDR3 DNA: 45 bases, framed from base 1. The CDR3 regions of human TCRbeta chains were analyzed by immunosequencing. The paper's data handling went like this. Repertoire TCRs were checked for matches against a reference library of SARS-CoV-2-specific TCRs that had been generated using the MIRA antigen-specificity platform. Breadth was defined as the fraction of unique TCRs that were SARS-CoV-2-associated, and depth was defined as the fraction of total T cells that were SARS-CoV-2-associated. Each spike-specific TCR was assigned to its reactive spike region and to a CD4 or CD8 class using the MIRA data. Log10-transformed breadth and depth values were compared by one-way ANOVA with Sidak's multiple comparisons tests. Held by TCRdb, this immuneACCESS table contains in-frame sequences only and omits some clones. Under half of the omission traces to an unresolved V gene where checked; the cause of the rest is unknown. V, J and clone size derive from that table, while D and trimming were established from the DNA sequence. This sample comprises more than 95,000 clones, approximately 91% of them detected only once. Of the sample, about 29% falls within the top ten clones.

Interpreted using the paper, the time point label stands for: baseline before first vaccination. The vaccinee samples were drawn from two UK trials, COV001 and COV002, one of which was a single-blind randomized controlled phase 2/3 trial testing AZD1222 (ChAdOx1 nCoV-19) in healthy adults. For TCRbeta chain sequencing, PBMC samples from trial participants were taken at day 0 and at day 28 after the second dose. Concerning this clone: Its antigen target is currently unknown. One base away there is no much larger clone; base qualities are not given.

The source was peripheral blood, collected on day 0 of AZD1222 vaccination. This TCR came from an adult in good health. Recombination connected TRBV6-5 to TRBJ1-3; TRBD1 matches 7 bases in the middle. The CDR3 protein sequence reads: CASSRDSSSGNTIYF. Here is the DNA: TGTGCCAGCAGTCGGGACAGCTCCTCTGGAAACACCATATATTTT.